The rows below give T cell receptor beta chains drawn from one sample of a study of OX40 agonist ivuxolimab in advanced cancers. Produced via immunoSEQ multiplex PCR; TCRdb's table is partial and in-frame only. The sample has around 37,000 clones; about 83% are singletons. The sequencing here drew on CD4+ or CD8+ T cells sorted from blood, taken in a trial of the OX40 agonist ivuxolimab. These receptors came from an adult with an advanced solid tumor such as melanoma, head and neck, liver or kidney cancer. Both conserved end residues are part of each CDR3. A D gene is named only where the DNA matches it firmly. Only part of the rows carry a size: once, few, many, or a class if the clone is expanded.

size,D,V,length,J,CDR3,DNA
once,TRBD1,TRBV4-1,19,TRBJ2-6,CASSQEDDRARRGANVLTF,TGCGCCAGCAGCCAAGAAGACGACAGGGCCAGAAGAGGGGCCAACGTCCTGACTTTC
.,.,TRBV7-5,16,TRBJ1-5,CARSDEGGGSNQPQHF,TGTGCCAGAAGCGACGAAGGGGGGGGGAGCAATCAGCCCCAGCATTTT
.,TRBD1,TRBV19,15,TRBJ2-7,CASSPRQGSTYEQYF,TGTGCCAGTAGCCCACGACAGGGTTCTACCTACGAGCAGTACTTC
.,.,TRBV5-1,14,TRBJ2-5,CASSLWDYQETQYF,TGCGCCAGCAGCTTGTGGGACTACCAAGAGACCCAGTACTTC
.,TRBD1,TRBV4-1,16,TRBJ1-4,CASSQGDSATNEKLFF,TGCGCCAGCAGCCAGGGGGACAGTGCAACTAATGAAAAACTGTTTTTT
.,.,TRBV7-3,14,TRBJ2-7,CASSLGAGSYEQYF,TGTGCCAGCAGCTTAGGGGCGGGTTCCTACGAGCAGTACTTC
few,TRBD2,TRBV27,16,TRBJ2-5,CASSLMASGGQETQYF,TGTGCCAGCAGTTTAATGGCTAGCGGGGGCCAAGAGACCCAGTACTTC
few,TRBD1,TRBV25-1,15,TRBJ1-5,CASSGTGATNQPQHF,TGTGCCAGCAGTGGGACAGGGGCCACCAATCAGCCCCAGCATTTT
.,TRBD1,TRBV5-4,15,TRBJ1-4,CASSLGTGSHEKLFF,TGTGCCAGCAGCTTGGGGACAGGGAGTCACGAAAAACTGTTTTTT
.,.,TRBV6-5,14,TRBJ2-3,CASSEGGPTDTQYF,TGTGCCAGCAGTGAAGGGGGGCCCACAGATACGCAGTATTTT
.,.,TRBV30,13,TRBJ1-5,CAYGDHSNQPQHF,TGTGCCTACGGGGATCATAGCAATCAGCCCCAGCATTTT
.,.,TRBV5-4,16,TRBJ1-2,CASSLMTPGQNYGYTF,TGTGCCAGCAGCTTGATGACGCCCGGACAGAACTATGGCTACACCTTC
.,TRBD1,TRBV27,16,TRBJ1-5,CASSLGSTGGNQPQHF,TGTGCCAGCAGTTTAGGCAGTACAGGGGGCAATCAGCCCCAGCATTTT
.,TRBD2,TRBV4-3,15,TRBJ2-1,CASSQDLAGNGEQFF,TGCGCCAGCAGCCAAGATCTAGCGGGTAACGGGGAGCAGTTCTTC
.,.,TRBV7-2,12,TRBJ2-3,CASSLLADTQYF,TGTGCCAGCAGCCTTCTAGCAGATACGCAGTATTTT
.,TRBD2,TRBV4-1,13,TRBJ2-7,CASRGLAGGEQYF,TGCGCCAGCCGCGGGCTAGCGGGGGGCGAGCAGTACTTC
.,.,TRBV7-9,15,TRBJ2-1,CASSFGTSAGGEQFF,TGTGCCAGCAGCTTTGGGACCTCAGCCGGCGGTGAGCAGTTCTTC
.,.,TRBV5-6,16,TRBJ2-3,CASSYGALRGTDTQYF,TGTGCCAGCAGCTACGGGGCCTTGAGGGGCACAGATACGCAGTATTTT
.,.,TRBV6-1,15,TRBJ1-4,CASSSMQATNEKLFF,TGTGCCAGCAGTTCCATGCAGGCAACTAATGAAAAACTGTTTTTT
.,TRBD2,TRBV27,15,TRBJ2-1,CASSLMGGTYNEQFF,TGTGCCAGCAGTTTAATGGGGGGGACTTACAATGAGCAGTTCTTC
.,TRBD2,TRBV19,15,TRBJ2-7,CASSIVAGGTYEQYF,TGTGCCAGTAGTATTGTAGCGGGGGGAACCTACGAGCAGTACTTC